This T cell receptor (beta chain) was obtained from a study of shared clonotypes between healthy human individuals. Whole-study context: Aged 18 to 49, the donors were two women and three men. Study-wide findings and caveats: Non-shared clonotypes were found to have lower generation probabilities than the clonotypes that were shared by all four of the sorted-subset donors.

Points on this clone: Its matching antigen is unknown.

This CDR3 contains 11 residues. The V end was cut by 6 bases, the J end by 10 bases, with 9 bases between. The germline V gene has CDR1 MNHNS and CDR2 SASEGT. Some clones are missing from TCRdb's copy, which holds only in-frame ones; the method was immunoSEQ multiplex PCR. The data hold 2.3 million or so clones, with over 90% observed a single time. The chain employs TRBV6-1 and TRBJ1-4, with D perhaps TRBD1 (5 bases). Sequencing input: naive CD4+ T cells from PBMCs. Subset defined: CD45RA+ positively selected. The receptor was isolated from a man in his late teens or twenties in good health. Some clones in this sample may be carry-over from other donors' samples. The CDR3 loop is CASRGDAKLFF. DNA of the CDR3: TGTGCCAGCAGGGGGGACGCAAAACTGTTTTTT.